This entry concerns a single T cell receptor beta chain. Under the authors' procedure: Quantification of nucleated cells was approximated via reference gene primer amplification. Sequencing was performed with immunoSEQ multiplex PCR; in TCRdb, only in-frame clones are kept and a portion is missing. From that table come the V and J calls and clone size; the DNA was used to work out D and trimming. The sample has some 240,000 clones, around 85% seen once; the top ten hold roughly 2.2%. Patients in Seattle were enrolled during active infection, then followed longitudinally. The sample originates from a study of blood T cell repertoires in COVID-19. Study as a whole: Sites in the United States, Italy and Spain provided acute and convalescent COVID-19 samples. PBMCs, B-cell-depleted T cells, or T cells were the source of the cDNA or gDNA that made up the material.

The CDR3 is made up of 15 amino acids. The germline V and J ends were trimmed by 6 bases and 2 bases, with 14 bases remaining between them. CDR1 and CDR2 (germline): KGHSH, LQKENI. This sequence joins TRBV18 and TRBJ1-3, with a possible D match to TRBD1 (5 bases). This TCR was sampled from an older woman with COVID-19, enrolled during active disease. The material sequenced was peripheral blood. CDR3 DNA: TGTGCCAGCTCCCCCGGTCAGACAGCTGGAAACACCATATATTTT. Translation: CASSPGQTAGNTIYF.